A single sample is the source of the 22 T cell receptor beta chains below, sequenced in a study of cytomegalovirus exposure and HLA in healthy donors. Amplification used 60 Vbeta primers and 13 Jbeta primers. Repertoires were generated with immunoSEQ multiplex PCR, while TCRdb's copy carries only in-frame clones and drops some. The sample carries 130,000 to 150,000 clones, 79% recorded once. Specimen: PBMCs. The receptors here all came from a woman in her forties in good health and CMV-seropositive.

V and J are TRBV29-1 and TRBJ1-1; 7 positions match TRBD1. V lost 6 bases and J lost 4; bases outside the gene matches: 8. This CDR3 comprises 13 residues. Per germline, CDR1 SQVTM and CDR2 ANQGSEA. The CDR3 spells CSVSMTGLTEAFF. CDR3 nucleotides: TGCAGCGTCTCTATGACAGGGCTCACTGAAGCTTTCTTT.

The V gene is TRBV4-1, the J gene TRBJ1-4; 10 bases line up with TRBD1. CDR1 and CDR2 from the germline V gene are MGHRA and YSYEKL. The CDR3 runs to 14 residues. Losses at the gene ends were 1 base for V and 10 bases for J; bases not matched to a gene: 3. In DNA form, the CDR3 reads TGCGCCAGCAGCCAAGGGACAGGGGGAGGAAAACTGTTTTTT. This translates into CASSQGTGGGKLFF.

This clone is a singleton in its sample. The chain employs TRBV2 and TRBJ1-3; D is uncertain. Germline V gene data show CDR1 as SNHLY and CDR2 as FYNNEI. The CDR3 contains 13 residues. Trimming left V 5 bases short and J 0 bases short, with 5 bases between. CDR3 nucleotide sequence: TGTGCCAGCAGTCGGGACTCTGGAAACACCATATATTTT. The encoded protein is CASSRDSGNTIYF.

J is TRBJ1-2 and V is TRBV29-1; D is undetermined. V gave up 5 bases and J gave up 5 bases, with 12 bases separating them. The CDR3 runs to 12 residues. Germline CDR1 is SQVTM and CDR2 is ANQGSEA. The CDR3 DNA reads as TGCAGCGTTTCCGACATTGGGTATGGCTACACCTTC. Its translation: CSVSDIGYGYTF.

The V gene is TRBV19, the J gene TRBJ2-2; weak D call: TRBD2 (7 bases). Trimming pared 9 bases from V and 6 bases from J, leaving 14 bases between. CDR3 size: 13 residues. The V gene's germline CDR1 is LNHDA and CDR2 SQIVND (reference sequence). The CDR3 reads CASSGGPAGELFF. CDR3 nucleotides: TGTGCCAGCTCCGGGGGGCCTGCCGGGGAGCTGTTTTTT.

The chain employs TRBV2 and TRBJ2-3; D is perhaps TRBD2 (5 bases). The CDR3 runs 12 residues. CDR1 SNHLY and CDR2 FYNNEI come from the germline V gene. V was cut by 1 base and J by 6 bases, with 5 bases left in between. The CDR3 bases are TGTGCCAGCAGTGAAGGGAGGGATACGCAGTATTTT. Protein product: CASSEGRDTQYF. The full variable domain, in which reference TRBV2 and TRBJ2-3 provide the parts outside the CDR3, is EPEVTQTPSHQVTQMGQEVILRCVPISNHLYFYWYRQILGQKVEFLVSFYNNEISEKSEIFDDQFSVERPDGSNFTLKIRSTKLEDSAMYFCASSEGRDTQYFGPGTRLTVL.

The CDR3 is CASSPGVGNEQFF. Here the CDR3 DNA reads TGCGCCAGCAGCCCCGGGGTGGGAAATGAGCAGTTCTTC. The rearrangement joins TRBV5-1 to TRBJ2-1, with a possible D match to TRBD2 (5 bases). In germline, CDR1 is SGHRS, CDR2 YFSETQ. CDR3 length: 13 residues. V lost 4 bases and J 7 bases, leaving 12 bases between the germline ends.

CDR3 amino acids: CASSPTGATEAFF. In DNA form, the CDR3 reads TGCGCCAGCAGCCCAACAGGGGCTACTGAAGCTTTCTTT. The chain combines TRBV5-1 with TRBJ1-1, with 7 nucleotides matching TRBD1. V lost 4 bases and J lost 5; bases outside the gene matches: 5. The CDR3 is 13 amino acids. The V gene's germline CDR1 is SGHRS and CDR2 YFSETQ.

This chain joins TRBV2 and TRBJ1-1; no firm D call. The CDR3 is made up of 15 amino acids. Germline CDR1 SNHLY, CDR2 FYNNEI. The germline V and J ends were trimmed by 4 bases and 1 base, with 13 bases remaining between them. CDR3 in amino acids: CASSGGFGRNTEAFF. The DNA of the CDR3 is TGTGCCAGCAGTGGAGGGTTTGGCAGGAACACTGAAGCTTTCTTT.

The genes are TRBV5-4 and TRBJ2-1, with 7 bases that match TRBD1. The J segment lost 6 bases and the V segment lost 0 bases, leaving 3 bases of the junction unmatched. The germline V gene encodes CDR1 SGHNT and CDR2 YYREEE (reference sequence). CDR3 length: 14 amino acids. The CDR3 loop reads CASSLETGFNEQFF. The DNA for the CDR3 is TGTGCCAGCAGCTTGGAGACAGGGTTCAATGAGCAGTTCTTC.

This clone was seen once. This chain connects TRBV4-2 to TRBJ1-5; no reliable D call. Trimming removed 0 bases at V and 0 bases at J, with 9 bases between. Germline values: CDR1 LGHNA, CDR2 YNFKEQ. The CDR3 is made up of 16 amino acids. The CDR3 loop reads CASSQDSAGSNQPQHF. CDR3 coding DNA: TGTGCCAGCAGCCAAGATTCGGCGGGTAGCAATCAGCCCCAGCATTTT.

This chain joins TRBV10-2 and TRBJ2-3; D perhaps matches TRBD1 (6 bases). The CDR3 has 15 amino acids. CDR1 is WSHSY and CDR2 is SAAADI in the germline V gene. V lost 5 bases and J 5 bases, leaving 17 bases between the germline ends. The CDR3 spells CASSNYGQSEDTQYF. The DNA of the CDR3 is TGCGCCAGCAGTAACTATGGACAGAGCGAAGATACGCAGTATTTT.

This clone appeared once. The rearrangement links TRBV6-5 to TRBJ1-5, with no clear D. Per germline, CDR1 MNHEY and CDR2 SVGAGI. Trimming stripped 5 bases from V and 7 bases from J, with 12 bases between. The CDR3 spans 13 residues. The CDR3 DNA is TGTGCCAGCAGTGAAGGTAGCATCCAGCCCCAGCATTTT. Translation gives CASSEGSIQPQHF.

The chain uses TRBV5-5 and TRBJ2-3, with no clear D. Trimming took off 4 bases at V and 2 bases at J, with 14 bases between the two ends. Germline CDR1 reads SGHKS; CDR2 reads YYEKEE (reference sequence). The CDR3 covers 15 residues. The CDR3 region is CASSPVADLTDTQYF. The CDR3 bases are TGTGCCAGCAGCCCCGTAGCAGACCTCACAGATACGCAGTATTTT.

The genes are TRBV28 and TRBJ1-4; tentatively, D is TRBD1 (6 bases). CDR3 length equals 14 residues. V was clipped by 8 bases and J by 1 base, with 11 bases between them. Germline lookup yields CDR1 MDHEN and CDR2 SYDVKM. The DNA for the CDR3 is TGTGCCAGCTCCGAACAGGGAACTAATGAAAAACTGTTTTTT. Protein: CASSEQGTNEKLFF.

The chain employs TRBV10-2 and TRBJ1-2, with no clear D. V gave up 4 bases and J gave up 6 bases, with 15 bases separating them. Germline CDR1 is WSHSY and CDR2 is SAAADI. The CDR3 is made up of 14 amino acids. The CDR3 DNA follows: TGCGCCAGCAGTGCCCTCAGCGGTACCAATGGCTACACCTTC. This sequence encodes CASSALSGTNGYTF.

This clone has only one observation. The V gene is TRBV6-6, the J gene TRBJ2-7, with 7 bases matching TRBD1. Germline CDR1 is MNHNY and CDR2 is SVGAGI (reference sequence). This CDR3 comprises 14 residues. The trim removed 4 bases at V and 2 bases at J, leaving 5 bases unmatched. CDR3 coding DNA: TGTGCCAGCAGTTCGTCCGACAGGGCCTACGAGCAGTACTTC. Translated, it gives CASSSSDRAYEQYF.

The CDR3 sequence: CASSVSMWGQGASGANVLTF. The CDR3 coding sequence is TGTGCCAGCAGTGTCAGTATGTGGGGACAGGGGGCGTCTGGGGCCAACGTCCTGACTTTC. This rearrangement joins TRBV2 to TRBJ2-6; 12 bases fit TRBD1. After removal of 4 bases from V and 1 base from J, the junction contained 11 bases not matched to a gene. This CDR3 spans 20 amino acids. The germline gives CDR1 SNHLY, CDR2 FYNNEI.

The rearrangement joins TRBV7-9 to TRBJ2-2, with D perhaps matching TRBD2 (6 bases). The CDR3 extends over 16 amino acids. V lost 0 bases and J lost 4, with 12 bases in between. Germline V CDR1 and CDR2: SEHNR, FQNEAQ (reference sequence). DNA of the CDR3: TGTGCCAGCAGCTTAGCCAGGGACTCGCCCACCGGGGAGCTGTTTTTT. As protein: CASSLARDSPTGELFF.

In this sample, this clone turned up once. The J gene is TRBJ1-4, the V gene TRBV29-1; TRBD1 is a possible D gene (5 bases). This CDR3 spans 13 amino acids. Germline V gene data show CDR1 as SQVTM and CDR2 as ANQGSEA. Trimming shortened V by 5 bases and J by 7 bases, and 14 bases separated the two germline ends. The CDR3 region has the DNA TGCAGCGTTTCTGGGGCCGTGGGTGAAAAACTGTTTTTT. This gives the protein CSVSGAVGEKLFF.

The V call is TRBV10-3, the J call TRBJ1-1; D may be TRBD1 (5 bases). The CDR3 is 17 amino acids. V was trimmed by 0 bases and J by 0 bases, leaving 14 bases between them. CDR1 is ENHRY and CDR2 is SYGVKD in the germline V gene. The CDR3 is CAISESRGRGMNTEAFF. The DNA for the CDR3 is TGTGCCATCAGTGAGTCACGGGGACGGGGGATGAACACTGAAGCTTTCTTT.

V is TRBV5-6 and J is TRBJ2-5; 15 nucleotides align to TRBD2. The CDR3 covers 15 residues. Germline V CDR1 and CDR2: SGHDT, YYEEEE. V trimming: 4 bases; J trimming: 8 bases; junction bases outside the gene matches: 6. The CDR3 region has the DNA TGTGCCAGCAGCACCGGGACTAGCGGGGGGCGTACCCAGTACTTC. Translated, it gives CASSTGTSGGRTQYF.